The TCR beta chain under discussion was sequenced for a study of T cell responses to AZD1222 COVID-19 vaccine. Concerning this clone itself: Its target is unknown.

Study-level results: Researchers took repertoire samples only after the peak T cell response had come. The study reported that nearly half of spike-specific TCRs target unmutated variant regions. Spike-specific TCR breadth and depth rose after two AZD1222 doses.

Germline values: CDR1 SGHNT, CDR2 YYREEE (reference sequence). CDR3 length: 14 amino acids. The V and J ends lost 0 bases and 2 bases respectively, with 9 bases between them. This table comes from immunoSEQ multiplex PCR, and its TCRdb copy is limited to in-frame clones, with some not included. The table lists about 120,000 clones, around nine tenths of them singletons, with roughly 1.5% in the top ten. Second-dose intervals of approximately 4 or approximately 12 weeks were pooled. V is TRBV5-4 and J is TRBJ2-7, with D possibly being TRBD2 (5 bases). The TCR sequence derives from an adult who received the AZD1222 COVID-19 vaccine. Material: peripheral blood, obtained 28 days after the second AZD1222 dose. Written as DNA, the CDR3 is TGTGCCAGCAGCTTGGATGCGGGTACCTACGAGCAGTACTTC. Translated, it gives CASSLDAGTYEQYF.